This TCR beta chain was retrieved from a study of T cell changes during pregnancy in multiple sclerosis. Sequenced by immunoSEQ multiplex PCR; TCRdb stores in-frame clones only, minus some. The repertoire holds tens of thousands of clones, with 75% to 95% as singletons. Germline loops: CDR1 SGHDT, CDR2 YYEEEE. Germline trimming cut 2 bases from V and 6 bases from J; bases unmatched to any gene: 12. This CDR3 has 17 amino acids. The TCR sequence derives from a female donor with multiple sclerosis, enrolled in a pregnancy study. The sample was CD4+ T cells from peripheral blood mononuclear cells, taken before pregnancy. The chain joins TRBV5-6 to TRBJ2-1; 9 bases are a match to TRBD2. The CDR3: CASSFPSSREGLNEQFF. DNA of the CDR3: TGTGCCAGCAGCTTCCCGTCCTCGCGGGAGGGCCTCAATGAGCAGTTCTTC.